This T cell receptor beta chain is from a study of T-cell memory formation after mild COVID-19. Overall study results and limits: Contracting CD8+ clones were enriched in EMRA, CD4+ mainly in CM and EM.

This clonotype occurred many times. What it binds is not known. Germline-derived CDR1 and CDR2 are MNHEY and SVGEGT. V gave up 6 bases and J gave up 5 bases; unmatched junction bases: 6. The CDR3 extends over 13 amino acids. Amplification by 5'RACE using constant-segment primers produced TCR alpha and TCR beta cDNA libraries that carried sample barcodes and UMIs. Each CDR3 protein is one row after TCRdb ran MiXCR on the 5' RACE reads. The sample yields roughly 180,000 distinct CDR3 sequences, roughly 18% seen once. The rearrangement joins TRBV6-2 or TRBV6-3 to TRBJ2-5; TRBD1 matches 7 bases. The receptor was isolated from a man between 18 and 35 years old who had mild COVID-19 (a few samples of this study predate the infection). Cell type and time point are not known. Sequencing was carried out using PBMCs or a T cell subset sorted from them (not recorded which). In nucleotides, the CDR3 is TGTGCCAGCAGCGACAGGGTGCGGGAGACCCAGTACTTC. Translated: CASSDRVRETQYF.